These 24 T cell receptor beta chains were all obtained from the same sample, sequenced in a study of T cell responses to AZD1222 COVID-19 vaccine. TCRdb's table, derived via immunoSEQ multiplex PCR, lists solely in-frame clones and lacks some. The data contain 59,000 or so clones, about 81% of them singletons. This specimen was peripheral blood, taken on day 0 of AZD1222 vaccination. Receptors were obtained from an adult in good health.

The rearrangement uses TRBV6-2 or TRBV6-3 and TRBJ1-3; D might be TRBD1 (5 bases). The ends were cut back, 2 bases at V and 0 bases at J, with 20 bases in the middle. Per germline, CDR1 MNHEY and CDR2 SVGEGT. The CDR3 has 19 amino acids. The CDR3 nucleotides are TGTGCCAGCAGTTACAGGGGCCCGACGGGGAGCCTCTCTGGAAACACCATATATTTT. As protein: CASSYRGPTGSLSGNTIYF.

The V gene is TRBV6-5, the J gene TRBJ1-5; the D is unclear. The CDR3 is made up of 13 amino acids. Per the germline V gene, CDR1 is MNHEY and CDR2 is SVGAGI. Trimming took off 5 bases at V and 4 bases at J, with 9 bases between the two ends. CDR3 sequence: CASSPWFNQPQHF. The CDR3 DNA sequence: TGTGCCAGCAGTCCTTGGTTTAATCAGCCCCAGCATTTT.

The chain uses TRBV2 and TRBJ2-1; D unclear. Germline-derived CDR1 and CDR2 are SNHLY and FYNNEI. The CDR3 sequence is 14 residues long. V was trimmed by 3 bases and J by 5 bases, leaving 11 bases between them. CDR3 in DNA: TGTGCCAGCAGTGATTCGGGCAACCACAATGAGCAGTTCTTC. This translates into CASSDSGNHNEQFF. Complete variable domain (other parts from reference TRBV2 and TRBJ2-1): EPEVTQTPSHQVTQMGQEVILRCVPISNHLYFYWYRQILGQKVEFLVSFYNNEISEKSEIFDDQFSVERPDGSNFTLKIRSTKLEDSAMYFCASSDSGNHNEQFFGPGTRLTVL.

J is TRBJ1-5 and V is TRBV27, with TRBD1 matching over 7 bases. The V segment lost 5 bases and the J segment 6 bases; nucleotides outside the gene matches: 13. CDR1 is MNHEY and CDR2 is SMNVEV in the germline V gene (reference sequence). CDR3 length equals 16 residues. The CDR3 sequence is CASSPTGRGTTQPQHF. DNA of the CDR3: TGTGCCAGCAGTCCGACAGGGAGGGGAACCACTCAGCCCCAGCATTTT.

The V gene is TRBV3-1 (or the pseudogene TRBV3-2), the J gene TRBJ1-3; 9 bases match TRBD1. V was pared by 4 bases and J by 2 bases, with 6 bases of the junction left unmatched. CDR3 length: 16 amino acids. From germline, CDR1 is LGHDT and CDR2 YNNKEL (reference sequence). The CDR3: CASSLSGTGPGNTIYF. DNA of the CDR3: TGTGCCAGCAGCCTCTCCGGGACAGGGCCTGGAAACACCATATATTTT.

The rearrangement uses TRBV28 and TRBJ1-5, with D possibly TRBD1 on 6 matching bases. Between the trimmed V and J ends, which lost 6 bases and 5 bases, there was a span of 17 bases. Germline CDR1 is MDHEN and CDR2 is SYDVKM. The CDR3 runs to 15 residues. The CDR3: CASSILQGSDQPQHF. CDR3 sequence (DNA): TGTGCCAGCAGCATATTACAGGGCTCGGATCAGCCCCAGCATTTT.

V and J are TRBV28 and TRBJ1-1; the D gene is possibly TRBD1 (6 bases). Germline-derived CDR1 and CDR2 are MDHEN and SYDVKM. Trimming pared 4 bases from V and 2 bases from J, leaving 14 bases between. This CDR3 has 15 amino acids. The CDR3 loop reads CASSSPPTGNTEAFF. As DNA, the CDR3 is TGTGCCAGCAGTTCCCCCCCGACAGGAAACACTGAAGCTTTCTTT.

The V and J genes are TRBV19 and TRBJ2-3; TRBD1 matches at 8 bases. V lost 3 bases and J lost 9; bases outside the gene matches: 5. This CDR3 has 13 amino acids. Per the germline V gene, CDR1 is LNHDA and CDR2 is SQIVND (reference sequence). CDR3 sequence: CASSMMGTGTQYF. The CDR3 region has the DNA TGTGCCAGTAGTATGATGGGGACAGGAACGCAGTATTTT.

This clone was observed a single time. J is TRBJ1-1 and V is TRBV11-3; 11 nucleotides line up with TRBD1. J was trimmed by 5 bases and V by 5 bases; bases with no gene match: 1. Germline V gene lookup returns CDR1 SGHNT and CDR2 YENEEA. The CDR3 sequence is 13 residues long. CDR3 sequence (DNA): TGTGCCAGCAGCGGGGACAGGGGGACTGAAGCTTTCTTT. It is translated as CASSGDRGTEAFF.

This clone has just a few counts. The chain employs TRBV28 and TRBJ2-3; D not resolved. The V and J ends lost 6 bases and 11 bases respectively, with 15 bases between them. CDR3 length equals 12 residues. Looked up from germline, CDR1 is MDHEN and CDR2 is SYDVKM. CDR3 bases: TGTGCCAGCAGCCCCAAGACCAAATTGCAGTATTTT. Translating gives CASSPKTKLQYF.

The chain recombines TRBV28 with TRBJ1-1, with D possibly TRBD1 on 5 matching bases. Germline CDR1 MDHEN, CDR2 SYDVKM. The CDR3 is 16 residues long. V shed 2 bases and J shed 5 bases, with 18 bases lying between them. CDR3 sequence: CASSLGARRRRTEAFF. CDR3 sequence (DNA): TGTGCCAGCAGTTTAGGGGCGAGGAGGAGGAGGACTGAAGCTTTCTTT.

The rearrangement uses TRBV5-5 and TRBJ2-7; possible D gene TRBD1, 6 bases. Germline V gene lookup returns CDR1 SGHKS and CDR2 YYEKEE (reference sequence). The germline V and J ends were trimmed by 1 base and 3 bases, with 17 bases remaining between them. The CDR3 has 16 amino acids. The CDR3 reads CASSLIRGTTGYEQYF. CDR3 nucleotide sequence: TGTGCCAGCAGCTTGATCAGGGGAACTACGGGCTACGAGCAGTACTTC. The variable domain in full, with the rest retrieved from reference TRBV5-5 and TRBJ2-7, is DAGVTQSPTHLIKTRGQQVTLRCSPISGHKSVSWYQQVLGQGPQFIFQYYEKEERGRGNFPDRFSARQFPNYSSELNVNALLLGDSALYLCASSLIRGTTGYEQYFGPGTRLTVT.

This clone occurred once. The CDR3 region has the DNA TGTGCCAGCAGCACGTCAGCGGGGGTAGCCAAAAACATTCAGTACTTC. Protein product: CASSTSAGVAKNIQYF. The rearrangement links TRBV5-5 to TRBJ2-4; 8 nucleotides line up with TRBD2. J lost 0 bases, V lost 4 bases, and 6 bases had no gene match. The CDR3 is 16 amino acids. Germline CDR1 reads SGHKS; CDR2 reads YYEKEE (reference sequence).

The V gene is TRBV6-2 or TRBV6-3, the J gene TRBJ2-7; D uncertain. This CDR3 comprises 14 residues. The germline V and J ends were trimmed by 2 bases and 3 bases, with 11 bases remaining between them. Per the germline V gene, CDR1 is MNHEY and CDR2 is SVGEGT. The CDR3: CASSYPFGHYEQYF. CDR3 DNA: TGTGCCAGCAGTTACCCGTTTGGCCACTACGAGCAGTACTTC.

V usage is TRBV7-3 and J usage is TRBJ1-1; maybe TRBD1 (6 bases). CDR1 SGHTA and CDR2 FQGTGA come from the germline V gene. There are 21 residues in the CDR3. With 1 base removed from V and 3 bases from J, the gap between germline ends came to 30 bases. The CDR3 loop is CASSLRTNTWGAGGQDTEAFF. The DNA of the CDR3 is TGTGCCAGCAGCTTAAGGACAAACACGTGGGGTGCTGGGGGGCAGGACACTGAAGCTTTCTTT.

The CDR3 DNA follows: TGCGCCAGCAGCGTTGGGACGAGCTCCTACAATGAGCAGTTCTTC. It is translated as CASSVGTSSYNEQFF. The chain has TRBV5-1 and TRBJ2-1, with D perhaps given as TRBD1 or TRBD2 (5 bases each). V was trimmed by 4 bases and J by 0 bases, leaving 11 bases between them. CDR1 SGHRS and CDR2 YFSETQ come from the germline V gene. This CDR3 is built from 15 residues.

This chain joins TRBV6-1 and TRBJ1-2; TRBD1 agrees at 7 bases. Germline loops: CDR1 MNHNS, CDR2 SASEGT. The CDR3 extends over 17 amino acids. With V trimmed by 6 bases and J by 6 bases, 19 bases remained unmatched. The CDR3 region has the DNA TGTGCCAGCAGGGAAAAAGGGGGCGCGGGCGTAGTAGATGGCTACACCTTC. As protein: CASREKGGAGVVDGYTF.

This clone rates as medium-sized. The J gene is TRBJ2-3, the V gene TRBV6-5; 10 positions agree with TRBD1. The ends lost 2 bases at V and 3 bases at J; junction bases unmatched: 2. The germline V gene has CDR1 MNHEY and CDR2 SVGAGI. The CDR3 is 15 residues long. CDR3 in amino acids: CASSYTGQGTDTQYF. CDR3 coding DNA: TGTGCCAGCAGTTACACGGGACAGGGGACAGATACGCAGTATTTT.

This clone was seen only once. The chain uses TRBV5-6 and TRBJ2-2; TRBD1 is a possible D gene (6 bases). Per the germline V gene, CDR1 is SGHDT and CDR2 is YYEEEE. This CDR3 is 16 amino acids long. Trimming shortened V by 1 base and J by 2 bases, and 12 bases separated the two germline ends. For the CDR3, the DNA is TGTGCCAGCAGCTTGTCCCCACAGGGCAACACCGGGGAGCTGTTTTTT. Its protein is CASSLSPQGNTGELFF.

The chain has TRBV18 and TRBJ2-1; TRBD2 aligns across 15 bases. The length of the CDR3 is 16 residues. The V and J ends lost 1 base and 8 bases, in that order; junction bases with no gene match: 3. CDR1 is KGHSH and CDR2 is LQKENI in the germline V gene. CDR3 coding DNA: TGTGCCAGCTCACCACGGACTAGCGGGGGGGCCTATGAGCAGTTCTTC. This codes for CASSPRTSGGAYEQFF.

The chain is built from TRBV5-1 and TRBJ2-7; a possible D gene is TRBD1 (7 bases). The CDR3 is 15 residues long. V was pared by 1 base and J by 6 bases, with 17 bases between. Per germline, CDR1 SGHRS and CDR2 YFSETQ. The CDR3 reads CASSLSRRGHGEQYF. The DNA for the CDR3 is TGCGCCAGCAGCTTGTCGAGGAGGGGGCACGGCGAGCAGTACTTC.

The chain has TRBV6-5 and TRBJ1-2; TRBD1 might be the D (6 bases). Germline V CDR1 and CDR2: MNHEY, SVGAGI. The V end lost 4 bases, the J end lost 3 bases, and 15 bases lay between the germline ends. The length of the CDR3 is 15 residues. CDR3: CASSSYLGGDYGYTF. CDR3 DNA: TGTGCCAGCAGTTCGTATTTGGGGGGCGACTATGGCTACACCTTC.

The chain employs TRBV19 and TRBJ1-1; D unclear. CDR3 length: 11 residues. V was shortened by 11 bases and J by 0 bases, with 7 bases between the two germline ends. The germline V gene encodes CDR1 LNHDA and CDR2 SQIVND (reference sequence). The CDR3, as DNA: TGTGCCTCTTACATGAACACTGAAGCTTTCTTT. Translated, it gives CASYMNTEAFF.

This chain connects TRBV5-5 to TRBJ1-2; the D is unclear. The V end was cut by 4 bases, the J end by 1 base, with 8 bases between. This CDR3 region has 13 residues. The germline V gene has CDR1 SGHKS and CDR2 YYEKEE (reference sequence). The CDR3 region has the DNA TGTGCCAGCAGCCGCCAAAGTAACTATGGCTACACCTTC. Translation gives CASSRQSNYGYTF.